The rows below give T cell receptor beta chains drawn from one sample of a study of radiation and T cells in renal cell carcinoma. The protocol was immunoSEQ multiplex PCR, while the TCRdb copy is restricted to in-frame clones and leaves out a portion. Here the sample spans 100,000 to 150,000 clones, 88% being singletons. Here the sequenced sample was blood, taken from a patient whose treatment included radiotherapy and nephrectomy. These TCRs come from a woman in her seventies with renal cell carcinoma. Each CDR3 is given with its conserved first and last residue. D genes are given only for firm matches. Rows give clone size only sometimes, using once, few, many, or a class for an expanded clone.

>TRBV19|-|TRBJ1-2|-
CASGWGHGYTF
TGTGCCAGTGGGTGGGGCCATGGCTACACCTTC
>TRBV5-1|once|TRBJ1-6|-
CASSQGEGNSPLHF
TGCGCCAGCAGCCAAGGGGAGGGTAATTCACCCCTCCACTTT
>TRBV2|few|TRBJ1-5|-
CASSVSPEGQPQHF
TGTGCCAGCAGTGTTTCTCCTGAGGGGCAGCCCCAGCATTTT
>TRBV28|once|TRBJ2-5|TRBD2
CASSSLAGLQETQYF
TGTGCCAGCAGTTCCCTAGCGGGGCTACAAGAGACCCAGTACTTC
>TRBV7-3|-|TRBJ1-6|-
CASSVGGPSPLHF
TGTGCCAGCAGCGTCGGGGGACCTTCACCCCTCCACTTT
>TRBV30|-|TRBJ1-5|-
CAWSAPGPNQPQHF
TGTGCCTGGAGTGCCCCGGGCCCTAATCAGCCCCAGCATTTT
>TRBV7-9|-|TRBJ2-3|-
CASSLAGSYTDTQYF
TGTGCCAGCAGCTTAGCGGGGTCCTACACAGATACGCAGTATTTT
>TRBV19|-|TRBJ1-1|-
CASHSGRNTEAFF
TGTGCCAGTCACTCCGGTAGGAACACTGAAGCTTTCTTT
>TRBV5-1|-|TRBJ2-7|-
CASSLAAVAGYEQYF
TGCGCCAGCAGCTTGGCGGCAGTGGCGGGCTACGAGCAGTACTTC
>TRBV10-3|-|TRBJ2-5|-
CAISDDTRGLTAQETQYF
TGTGCCATCAGTGATGATACGAGAGGACTTACTGCCCAAGAGACCCAGTACTTC
>TRBV29-1|-|TRBJ1-4|-
CSVDSEGKLFF
TGCAGCGTTGATAGTGAGGGGAAACTGTTTTTT
>TRBV7-8|once|TRBJ1-5|-
CASSLSGDQPQHF
TGTGCCAGCAGCTTATCGGGAGATCAGCCCCAGCATTTT
>TRBV4-2|-|TRBJ1-2|TRBD1
CASRGQAIYGYTF
TGTGCCAGCAGAGGACAGGCGATCTATGGCTACACCTTC
>TRBV2|once|TRBJ2-2|TRBD2
CASAREGPTGELFF
TGTGCCAGCGCAAGGGAGGGCCCCACCGGGGAGCTGTTTTTT
>TRBV5-4|-|TRBJ2-7|TRBD1
CASSLDGDSRFYEQYF
TGTGCCAGCAGCTTGGATGGGGACAGCAGATTCTACGAGCAGTACTTC
>TRBV19|-|TRBJ2-5|TRBD1
CASSIGQGRKETQYF
TGTGCCAGTAGTATAGGACAGGGAAGAAAAGAGACCCAGTACTTC
>TRBV7-2|-|TRBJ2-6|-
CASSYGRSSGANVLTF
TGTGCCAGCAGCTACGGACGGAGCTCTGGGGCCAACGTCCTGACTTTC
>TRBV6-6|-|TRBJ1-1|TRBD1
CASRKGGYSTEAFF
TGTGCCAGCAGGAAAGGGGGCTACAGCACTGAAGCTTTCTTT
>TRBV6-1|-|TRBJ1-5|-
CASSVTGGGNQPQHF
TGTGCCAGCAGTGTGACAGGAGGAGGCAATCAGCCCCAGCATTTT
>TRBV5-1|-|TRBJ1-3|-
CASSLNTDSGNTIYF
TGCGCCAGCAGCTTGAACACTGACTCTGGAAACACCATATATTTT
>TRBV4-2|-|TRBJ1-1|TRBD1
CASSQPRTGGTEAFF
TGTGCCAGCAGCCAACCTAGGACAGGGGGGACTGAAGCTTTCTTT
>TRBV5-6|-|TRBJ2-7|-
CASSLGTGVYEQYF
TGTGCCAGCAGCTTGGGGACCGGAGTTTACGAGCAGTACTTC
>TRBV6-5|-|TRBJ1-1|-
CASSYSSKGNTEAFF
TGTGCCAGCAGTTACTCGTCCAAGGGGAACACTGAAGCTTTCTTT
>TRBV7-6|-|TRBJ2-7|-
CASSLARDFYEQYF
TGTGCCAGCAGCTTAGCGCGGGACTTCTACGAGCAGTACTTC
>TRBV30|-|TRBJ2-1|TRBD2
CAWTLAGGNVNEQFF
TGTGCCTGGACTCTAGCGGGGGGGAACGTCAATGAGCAGTTCTTC
>TRBV18|once|TRBJ1-1|-
CASSSTANTEAFF
TGTGCCAGCTCATCGACAGCTAACACTGAAGCTTTCTTT
>TRBV7-9|-|TRBJ2-5|-
CASSLGSGSRNQETQYF
TGTGCCAGCAGCTTAGGAAGTGGAAGTCGAAACCAAGAGACCCAGTACTTC
>TRBV9|-|TRBJ2-5|TRBD2
CASSAFLAGTETQYF
TGTGCCAGCAGCGCGTTTCTAGCGGGGACGGAGACCCAGTACTTC
>TRBV18|-|TRBJ2-3|-
CASSGTYTDTQYF
TGTGCCAGCTCAGGGACCTACACAGATACGCAGTATTTT
>TRBV5-1|-|TRBJ1-1|-
CASFLGGGNEAFF
TGCGCCAGCTTCCTGGGGGGAGGGAATGAAGCTTTCTTT
>TRBV27|-|TRBJ1-6|-
CASSYQQVRNSPLHF
TGTGCCAGCAGTTATCAACAGGTGCGCAATTCACCCCTCCACTTT
>TRBV7-9|once|TRBJ1-2|TRBD1
CASSTAGGEGYTF
TGTGCCAGCAGCACGGCAGGGGGGGAAGGCTACACCTTC
>TRBV28|-|TRBJ2-2|TRBD2
CASTRRGGRDTGELFF
TGTGCCAGCACCCGGCGGGGGGGCCGGGACACCGGGGAGCTGTTTTTT
>TRBV19|-|TRBJ1-1|-
CASSGRDGGAFF
TGTGCCAGTAGTGGCCGGGACGGAGGAGCTTTCTTT
>TRBV6-4|once|TRBJ2-2|TRBD2
CASSHGTSNGELFF
TGTGCCAGCAGCCACGGGACTAGCAACGGGGAGCTGTTTTTT
>TRBV30|-|TRBJ2-1|-
CASQGRGAYNEQFF
TGTGCCTCCCAGGGGCGGGGAGCCTACAATGAGCAGTTCTTC
>TRBV19|-|TRBJ1-3|TRBD1
CASSTDRVSEGNTIYF
TGTGCCAGTAGTACCGACAGGGTCTCAGAAGGAAACACCATATATTTT
>TRBV7-6|-|TRBJ2-2|TRBD2
CASSTQRGWDTGELFF
TGTGCCAGCAGCACACAGCGGGGGTGGGACACCGGGGAGCTGTTTTTT
>TRBV2|-|TRBJ1-4|-
CASSDGGAGEKLFF
TGTGCCAGCAGCGATGGGGGGGCCGGTGAAAAACTGTTTTTT
>TRBV14|-|TRBJ1-6|-
CASSQDRNNSPLHF
TGTGCCAGCAGCCAAGATAGGAATAATTCACCCCTCCACTTT
>TRBV15|-|TRBJ2-3|-
CATSRPRGASTDTQYF
TGTGCCACCAGCAGACCCCGGGGGGCTAGCACAGATACGCAGTATTTT
>TRBV5-1|-|TRBJ2-5|-
CASSRAGPTGETQYF
TGCGCCAGCAGCCGGGCAGGACCGACCGGGGAGACCCAGTACTTC
>TRBV5-1|-|TRBJ2-1|-
CASSLREQRSSYNEQFF
TGCGCCAGCAGCTTGAGGGAGCAGCGAAGCTCCTACAATGAGCAGTTCTTC
>TRBV7-8|-|TRBJ2-2|-
CASSFPGELFF
TGTGCCAGCAGCTTCCCCGGGGAGCTGTTTTTT
>TRBV28|-|TRBJ1-6|TRBD1
CASRGGGAGISPLHF
TGTGCCAGCAGGGGAGGGGGCGCGGGGATTTCACCCCTCCACTTT
>TRBV6-1|-|TRBJ1-1|-
CASSESTGAGTEAFF
TGTGCCAGCAGTGAAAGTACGGGGGCGGGCACTGAAGCTTTCTTT
>TRBV5-1|-|TRBJ1-1|TRBD1
CASSLSGQGTEAFF
TGCGCCAGCAGCTTGTCGGGACAGGGCACTGAAGCTTTCTTT
>TRBV28|-|TRBJ1-2|TRBD1
CASSSAGQGNYGYTF
TGTGCCAGCAGTTCGGCGGGACAGGGTAACTATGGCTACACCTTC
>TRBV7-2|-|TRBJ1-1|-
CASSLDLNTEAFF
TGTGCCAGCAGCTTGGACCTGAACACTGAAGCTTTCTTT